This TCR beta chain was observed in a study of T cell repertoires in cytomegalovirus infection. Study as a whole: CMV infection together with matching HLA type was indicated by public TCR beta signatures.

Note on this clonotype: Antigen: not known.

This CDR3 contains 12 residues. The germline gives CDR1 MNHEY, CDR2 SVGEGT. The ends were cut back, 7 bases at V and 5 bases at J, with 11 bases in the middle. Regarding the study as a whole: Clonotype analysis showed dominance of the ex vivo response by HLA-C-restricted CMV-specific TCR beta clonotypes. The study identified carriers of CMV plus the relevant HLA from cumulative public TCR beta family frequency.

TCRdb re-called the reads through MiXCR, storing one row per CDR3 protein. The sample records some 590,000 distinct CDR3 sequences, 40% being singletons. The genes are TRBV6-2 or TRBV6-3 and TRBJ1-1, with D tentatively TRBD1 (5 bases). Sequenced material: cultured PBMCs, taken from culture after CMV antigen stimulation. This TCR was recovered from a human donor in good health (CMV status not recorded). Some clones in this sample may be carry-over from other donors' samples. The CDR3 nucleotides read TGTGCCAGCACCAACGGGGGGACTGAAGCTTTCTTT. It translates to CASTNGGTEAFF.